One sample yielded the 27 T cell receptor beta chains listed below, sequenced in a study of T cells in Graves' hyperthyroidism and ophthalmopathy. RNA transcripts provided the source from which TCR beta CDR3 regions were amplified. The primer set for the first-round RT-PCR of the TCR CDR3 was HTBI. TCRdb analysed the multiplex PCR reads with MiXCR anew, one entry per CDR3 protein. The sample has roughly 170,000 distinct CDR3 sequences, 15% to 20% seen once. Sequenced input: blood. These receptors originate from a woman between 50 and 59 years old with Graves' hyperthyroidism.

In this sample, this clonotype turned up many times. The CDR3 DNA is TGTGCCAGCAGCTTCGGACTGGGGGGCTACACCTTC. It specifies CASSFGLGGYTF. The chain recombines TRBV11-1 with TRBJ1-2; D is unresolved. V dropped 3 bases and J dropped 8 bases, with 10 bases sitting between them. The CDR3 spans 12 residues. The V gene's germline CDR1 is SGHAT and CDR2 FQDESV (reference sequence).

This clonotype was recorded many times. V and J are TRBV6-1 and TRBJ2-3; possibly TRBD2 for D (6 bases). V lost 2 bases and J lost 0, with 12 bases in between. CDR1 and CDR2 (germline): MNHNS, SASEGT. The CDR3 runs 16 residues. The CDR3 region has the DNA TGTGCCAGCAGTGAACGGCGGGGTGCTAGCACAGATACGCAGTATTTT. It codes for CASSERRGASTDTQYF.

This clonotype appeared many times. The chain couples TRBV3-1 to TRBJ1-6; D gene ambiguous. V was clipped by 3 bases and J by 9 bases, with 12 bases between them. The CDR3 totals 14 residues. Germline loops: CDR1 LGHDT, CDR2 YNNKEL (reference sequence). The DNA of the CDR3 is TGTGCCAGCAGCCACGGGTACTCGGGTTCACCCCTCCACTTT. As protein: CASSHGYSGSPLHF.

Ten or more counts support this clonotype. V gene TRBV27 combines with J gene TRBJ1-1; D unclear. CDR1 and CDR2 (germline): MNHEY, SMNVEV (reference sequence). V lost 5 bases and J 10 bases, leaving 20 bases between the germline ends. This CDR3 is built from 14 residues. This chain's CDR3 is CASSTLRSGDGAFF. The CDR3 DNA follows: TGTGCCAGCAGTACGCTCCGGTCCGGGGATGGAGCTTTCTTT.

This clonotype was picked up many times. This sequence joins TRBV7-9 and TRBJ2-2, with TRBD1 matching 7 bases. Trimming at V came to 4 bases and at J to 4 bases, leaving 6 bases not matched to a gene. Germline-derived CDR1 and CDR2 are SEHNR and FQNEAQ (reference sequence). This CDR3 region has 15 residues. As DNA, the CDR3 is TGTGCCAGCAGCTCGGGACAGAGTAGCACCGGGGAGCTGTTTTTT. Residues: CASSSGQSSTGELFF.

The genes are TRBV7-9 and TRBJ2-1; 9 nucleotides match TRBD1. V was clipped by 1 base and J by 9 bases; unmatched bases: 7. Germline CDR1 and CDR2: SEHNR and FQNEAQ (reference sequence). This CDR3 has 15 residues. Written as DNA, the CDR3 is TGTGCCAGCAGCTTAGGTGTCGGACAGGGGATTGAGCAGTTCTTC. Its protein is CASSLGVGQGIEQFF.

The table lists this clonotype with many counts. This chain links TRBV11-2 with TRBJ2-3; D perhaps matches TRBD1 (5 bases). The length of the CDR3 is 16 residues. Germline values: CDR1 SGHAT, CDR2 FQNNGV. V lost 5 bases and J 1 base, leaving 16 bases between the germline ends. The CDR3 region is CASSARVYWGTDTQYF. Here the CDR3 DNA reads TGTGCCAGCAGCGCCAGGGTCTATTGGGGCACAGATACGCAGTATTTT.

This clonotype occurred many times. The chain links TRBV28 to TRBJ2-7; D possibly matches TRBD1 or TRBD2 (6 bases each). The CDR3 is 15 residues long. In germline, CDR1 is MDHEN, CDR2 SYDVKM. V was shortened by 3 bases and J by 3 bases, with 15 bases between the two germline ends. CDR3 nucleotide sequence: TGTGCCAGCAGTTTCTGGGGGGACATAATCTACGAGCAGTACTTC. This codes for CASSFWGDIIYEQYF.

This clonotype was observed at least ten times. This chain uses TRBV29-1 with TRBJ1-2, with D perhaps TRBD1 (6 bases). Per germline, CDR1 SQVTM and CDR2 ANQGSEA. Trimming removed 7 bases at V and 2 bases at J, with 20 bases between. The CDR3 length is 15 residues. CDR3 sequence (DNA): TGCAGCGCCCAGCGCATCGGGACATCAAACTATGGCTACACCTTC. It specifies CSAQRIGTSNYGYTF. The full variable domain, in which reference TRBV29-1 and TRBJ1-2 provide the parts outside the CDR3, is SAVISQKPSRDICQRGTSLTIQCQVDSQVTMMFWYRQQPGQSLTLIATANQGSEATYESGFVIDKFPISRPNLTFSTLTVSNMSPEDSSIYLCSAQRIGTSNYGYTFGSGTRLTVV.

This clonotype was recorded at least ten times. This sequence joins TRBV11-2 and TRBJ1-2; D perhaps matches TRBD1 (5 bases). CDR3 length: 14 amino acids. Trimming removed 1 base from V and 3 bases from J, with 9 bases in between. The germline gives CDR1 SGHAT, CDR2 FQNNGV. In DNA, the CDR3 is TGTGCCAGCAGCTTAGGTGGGGGACACTATGGCTACACCTTC. Its translation: CASSLGGGHYGYTF.

At least ten counts were recorded for this clonotype. The genes are TRBV6-1 and TRBJ1-1; D remains unclear. The germline gives CDR1 MNHNS, CDR2 SASEGT. The CDR3 is made up of 15 amino acids. Trimming took off 7 bases at V and 0 bases at J, with 15 bases between the two ends. The CDR3 loop reads CASTQRSRVNTEAFF. The CDR3 nucleotides read TGTGCCAGCACCCAAAGGTCCCGAGTGAACACTGAAGCTTTCTTT.

The chain uses TRBV11-2 and TRBJ2-1, with D perhaps matching TRBD1 (6 bases). Germline V gene data show CDR1 as SGHAT and CDR2 as FQNNGV. The CDR3 covers 13 residues. V shed 5 bases and J shed 6 bases, with 11 bases lying between them. The CDR3 here is CASSPGQFNEQFF. The CDR3 nucleotides read TGTGCCAGCAGCCCCGGACAGTTCAATGAGCAGTTCTTC.

This clonotype has ten or more counts. This rearrangement joins TRBV7-8 to TRBJ1-5; 7 bases are a match to TRBD1. V lost 1 base and J lost 2; bases outside the gene matches: 5. Germline loops: CDR1 SGHVS, CDR2 FQNEAQ. The CDR3 runs to 16 residues. The CDR3 DNA sequence: TGTGCCAGCAGCTTAGGGACAGGTTCAGGCAATCAGCCCCAGCATTTT. Translation gives CASSLGTGSGNQPQHF.

The genes are TRBV5-1 and TRBJ1-1; no clear D gene. Germline V gene sequence: CDR1 SGHRS, CDR2 YFSETQ. This CDR3 is 15 amino acids long. V was shortened by 1 base and J by 4 bases, with 14 bases between the two germline ends. CDR3 loop: CASSLSVPVGTEAFF. Here the CDR3 DNA reads TGCGCCAGCAGCTTGTCGGTACCAGTGGGCACTGAAGCTTTCTTT.

This clonotype was picked up many times. This chain connects TRBV6-4 to TRBJ2-2; 8 bases are a match to TRBD1. Trimming took 5 bases from V and 4 from J; bases not matched to a gene: 6. The CDR3 totals 15 residues. CDR1 MRHNA and CDR2 SNTAGT come from the germline V gene. CDR3 in amino acids: CASSQGDRGTGELFF. Written as DNA, the CDR3 is TGTGCCAGCAGTCAGGGTGACAGGGGCACCGGGGAGCTGTTTTTT.

A remark on this clonotype: A much bigger clone sits one base away, suggesting this may be a read error. The chain carries TRBV2 and TRBJ1-6; 7 positions agree with TRBD1. Germline CDR1 reads SNHLY; CDR2 reads FYNNEI. The CDR3 is 15 residues long. V gave up 8 bases and J gave up 2 bases; unmatched junction bases: 6. Written as DNA, the CDR3 is TGTGCCAGCGGTGGGACAGTCGCCTATAATTCACCCCTCCACTTT. This codes for CASGGTVAYNSPLHF.

This clonotype was seen many times. This chain links TRBV11-2 with TRBJ2-1; 7 bases match TRBD2. V lost 1 base and J lost 4; bases outside the gene matches: 1. Germline V gives CDR1 SGHAT, CDR2 FQNNGV. The CDR3 length is 14 residues. The CDR3, as DNA: TGTGCCAGCAGCTTAGTGGGACTATACAATGAGCAGTTCTTC. As protein: CASSLVGLYNEQFF.

A few counts support this clonotype. The rearrangement joins TRBV6-6 to TRBJ1-2, with D perhaps TRBD1 (6 bases). Trimming took 0 bases from V and 4 from J, leaving 12 bases between them. From germline, CDR1 is MNHNY and CDR2 SVGAGI (reference sequence). The CDR3 spans 15 residues. This chain's CDR3 is CASSYSGGGGYGYTF. CDR3 coding DNA: TGTGCCAGCAGTTACTCGGGGGGAGGGGGCTATGGCTACACCTTC.

The genes are TRBV6-2 or TRBV6-3 and TRBJ1-1; D is unclear. This CDR3 is built from 14 residues. In germline, CDR1 is MNHEY, CDR2 SVGEGT. The germline V and J ends were trimmed by 8 bases and 1 base, with 14 bases remaining between them. The chain's CDR3 is CASGMTGRNTEAFF. As DNA, the CDR3 is TGTGCCAGCGGTATGACCGGAAGGAACACTGAAGCTTTCTTT.

V gene TRBV11-2 combines with J gene TRBJ2-1; D unresolved. In germline, CDR1 is SGHAT, CDR2 FQNNGV. The CDR3 has 14 residues. Trimming took off 6 bases at V and 7 bases at J, with 16 bases between the two ends. CDR3 nucleotide sequence: TGTGCCAGCAGGGAAGGGTCATGGGTAAATGAGCAGTTCTTC. This codes for CASREGSWVNEQFF.

This clonotype showed up many times. Here the CDR3 DNA reads TGTGCCAGCACGAAGGGGGCGAACACCGGGGAGCTGTTTTTT. It yields the protein CASTKGANTGELFF. The chain joins TRBV7-9 to TRBJ2-2; D is possibly TRBD1 (6 bases). The germline V gene has CDR1 SEHNR and CDR2 FQNEAQ (reference sequence). The CDR3 totals 14 residues. The V end lost 7 bases, the J end lost 0 bases, and 9 bases lay between the germline ends.

The chain has TRBV7-2 and TRBJ2-3, with 13 bases aligning to TRBD2. The germline V gene has CDR1 SGHTA and CDR2 FQGNSA. The CDR3 length is 19 residues. Trimming cost V 2 bases and J 6 bases; bases outside gene matches: 14. CDR3 loop: CASSLLLQGTSGVADTQYF. The CDR3, as DNA: TGTGCCAGCAGCTTACTACTACAAGGGACTAGCGGGGTTGCGGATACGCAGTATTTT.

This clonotype was counted at least ten times. This chain joins TRBV4-1 and TRBJ2-5; either TRBD1 or TRBD2 may fit D (5 bases each). Germline CDR1 reads MGHRA; CDR2 reads YSYEKL. V was cut by 2 bases and J by 2 bases, with 18 bases left in between. The CDR3 contains 17 residues. The chain's CDR3 is CASSQSASGQYQETQYF. The CDR3 DNA reads TGCGCCAGCAGCCAATCTGCCTCGGGGCAGTATCAAGAGACCCAGTACTTC.

This clonotype showed up many times. J is TRBJ1-5 and V is TRBV7-8, with D unresolved. V was pared by 5 bases and J by 0 bases, with 11 bases between. The CDR3 runs 15 residues. CDR1 SGHVS and CDR2 FQNEAQ come from the germline V gene. The CDR3 DNA follows: TGTGCCAGCAGCCTCCGGGAAAATAGCAATCAGCCCCAGCATTTT. It yields the protein CASSLRENSNQPQHF.

Many counts were recorded for this clonotype. The CDR3 DNA sequence: TGCAGTGCACCGGACCGTTCCCTTTACAATGAGCAGTTCTTC. Translated: CSAPDRSLYNEQFF. The rearrangement links TRBV20-1 to TRBJ2-1; no clear D gene. V dropped 6 bases and J dropped 4 bases, with 16 bases sitting between them. The CDR3 runs to 14 residues. Germline loops: CDR1 DFQATT, CDR2 SNEGSKA (reference sequence).

This clonotype was counted ten times or more. V gene TRBV7-8 combines with J gene TRBJ2-3; tentatively, D is TRBD2 (5 bases). CDR1 and CDR2 (germline): SGHVS, FQNEAQ. The CDR3 contains 16 residues. Trimming took off 1 base at V and 1 base at J, with 12 bases between the two ends. The CDR3, as DNA: TGTGCCAGCAGCTTAGTCCTAGCTCTGCGCACAGATACGCAGTATTTT. Amino acid sequence: CASSLVLALRTDTQYF. The full variable domain, completed using reference TRBV7-8 and TRBJ2-3, is GAGVSQSPRYKVAKRGQDVALRCDPISGHVSLFWYQQALGQGPEFLTYFQNEAQLDKSGLPSDRFFAERPEGSVSTLKIQRTQQEDSAVYLCASSLVLALRTDTQYFGPGTRLTVL.

The chain recombines TRBV6-5 with TRBJ2-1; 11 bases are shared with TRBD2. CDR1 and CDR2 (germline): MNHEY, SVGAGI. V lost 5 bases to trimming and J lost 6 bases; unmatched junction nucleotides: 3. This CDR3 region has 14 residues. The chain's CDR3 is CASSTSGSSNEQFF. The CDR3 nucleotides read TGTGCCAGCAGTACTAGCGGGAGTAGCAATGAGCAGTTCTTC.